A single sample gave rise to the 12 T cell receptor beta chains below, sequenced in a study of T cells in Graves' hyperthyroidism and ophthalmopathy. TCR beta CDR3 sequences were amplified from RNA transcripts. A first-round RT-PCR of the TCR CDR3 used the HTBI primer set. Each CDR3 protein is one row after TCRdb ran MiXCR on the multiplex PCR reads. In the table there are 400,000 to 550,000 distinct CDR3 sequences, roughly a quarter of which are singletons. Sequencing was carried out using blood. These receptors were collected from a woman in her 30s with Graves' ophthalmopathy.

Turning to this clonotype: This is likely a read error, given that the CDR3 carries no conserved phenylalanine or tryptophan at its end. The chain has TRBV19 and TRBJ1-5, with no clear D. Trimming removed 3 bases from V and 1 base from J, with 10 bases in between. Germline-derived CDR1 and CDR2 are LNHDA and SQIVND (reference sequence). This CDR3 has 15 residues. CDR3 protein: CASSMSATSNQPQHL. CDR3 nucleotide sequence: TGTGCCAGTAGTATGTCGGCCACCAGCAATCAGCCCCAGCATTTG.

This clonotype was picked up many times. The chain has TRBV7-2 and TRBJ2-5, with 9 bases identical to TRBD1. CDR3 length: 14 residues. J lost 5 bases, V lost 7 bases, and 8 bases had no gene match. Germline CDR1 SGHTA, CDR2 FQGNSA. The CDR3 is CASTYGQGWETQYF. As DNA, the CDR3 is TGTGCCAGCACCTACGGACAGGGGTGGGAGACCCAGTACTTC.

This clonotype was seen many times. Given a much more abundant clone one base away, this may be a read error. The V and J genes are TRBV6-5 and TRBJ1-2, with 9 bases that match TRBD1. The CDR3 covers 16 residues. Per the germline V gene, CDR1 is MNHEY and CDR2 is SVGAGI. The CDR3 is CASSYQKGQGNYGCTF. CDR3 bases: TGTGCCAGCAGTTACCAAAAGGGACAGGGAAACTATGGCTGCACCTTC.

This clonotype came up many times. The genes are TRBV19 and TRBJ1-1; D is unclear. There are 17 residues in the CDR3. The germline V gene has CDR1 LNHDA and CDR2 SQIVND (reference sequence). Trimming stripped 4 bases from V and 0 bases from J, with 18 bases between. The CDR3 nucleotides read TGTGCCAGTAGTAGGGGATGGAGCCAAACCATGAACACTGAAGCTTTCTTT. Its protein is CASSRGWSQTMNTEAFF.

This clonotype was seen many times. The V call is TRBV7-8, the J call TRBJ1-5; D might be TRBD1 (6 bases). Looked up from germline, CDR1 is SGHVS and CDR2 is FQNEAQ. CDR3 length: 16 amino acids. Trimming left V 2 bases short and J 4 bases short, with 15 bases between. The CDR3 region is CASSLLGTTPNQPQHF. The CDR3 DNA follows: TGTGCCAGCAGCTTACTCGGGACAACCCCAAATCAGCCCCAGCATTTT.

This clonotype was seen many times. The chain recombines TRBV28 with TRBJ1-2; 7 bases are a match to TRBD1. The V gene's germline CDR1 is MDHEN and CDR2 SYDVKM. Trimming took 4 bases from V and 6 from J; bases not matched to a gene: 5. The CDR3 covers 13 residues. For the CDR3, the DNA is TGTGCCAGCAGTTCGACAGGGTGGAATGGCTACACCTTC. Translated: CASSSTGWNGYTF.

This clonotype was observed a handful of times. The V and J genes are TRBV28 and TRBJ1-5, with D possibly TRBD1 on 6 matching bases. With 4 bases removed from V and 4 bases from J, the gap between germline ends came to 20 bases. Germline values: CDR1 MDHEN, CDR2 SYDVKM. The CDR3 is 17 amino acids. CDR3 residues: CASSSRGTSLLNQPQHF. The CDR3, as DNA: TGTGCCAGCAGTTCCCGTGGGACAAGCCTTTTGAATCAGCCCCAGCATTTT.

CDR3 nucleotide sequence: TGTGCCAGCAGCCACATTCCTACCTACGAGCAGTACTTC. Its translation: CASSHIPTYEQYF. V is TRBV6-1 and J is TRBJ2-7; D is unclear. Germline V gives CDR1 MNHNS, CDR2 SASEGT. V lost 6 bases to trimming and J lost 2 bases, with 11 bases between them. CDR3 size: 13 residues.

This clonotype was picked up many times. The chain is built from TRBV10-3 and TRBJ1-6; TRBD1 matches at 8 bases. The CDR3 contains 14 residues. V was pared by 4 bases and J by 7 bases, with 3 bases of the junction left unmatched. CDR1 and CDR2 from the germline V gene are ENHRY and SYGVKD. DNA for the CDR3: TGTGCCATCAGTGGACAGGGGACGAATTCACCCCTCCACTTT. Amino acid sequence: CAISGQGTNSPLHF.

This clonotype occurred many times. V gene TRBV12-3 or TRBV12-4 combines with J gene TRBJ2-7; TRBD1 matches 7 bases. The CDR3 contains 14 residues. With 3 bases clipped from V and 3 bases from J, the junction kept 5 bases outside the gene matches. CDR3 in amino acids: CASSLAQGNYEQYF. CDR3 sequence (DNA): TGTGCCAGCAGTTTGGCACAGGGGAACTACGAGCAGTACTTC.

This clonotype was seen ten or more times. The chain carries TRBV6-2 or TRBV6-3 and TRBJ2-7; D possibly corresponds to TRBD1 (6 bases). CDR1 and CDR2 (germline): MNHEY, SVGEGT. Trimming took 2 bases from V and 4 from J, leaving 12 bases between them. The CDR3 spans 14 residues. CDR3 sequence: CASSYPGTPYEQYF. In nucleotides, the CDR3 is TGTGCCAGCAGTTACCCCGGGACACCTTACGAGCAGTACTTC.

This clonotype was recorded a few times. The rearrangement uses TRBV12-3 or TRBV12-4 and TRBJ1-1, with no clear D. There are 13 residues in the CDR3. V dropped 1 base and J dropped 5 bases, with 8 bases sitting between them. The CDR3 is CASSLVEVTEAFF. The CDR3 nucleotides read TGTGCCAGCAGTTTAGTCGAAGTGACTGAAGCTTTCTTT.